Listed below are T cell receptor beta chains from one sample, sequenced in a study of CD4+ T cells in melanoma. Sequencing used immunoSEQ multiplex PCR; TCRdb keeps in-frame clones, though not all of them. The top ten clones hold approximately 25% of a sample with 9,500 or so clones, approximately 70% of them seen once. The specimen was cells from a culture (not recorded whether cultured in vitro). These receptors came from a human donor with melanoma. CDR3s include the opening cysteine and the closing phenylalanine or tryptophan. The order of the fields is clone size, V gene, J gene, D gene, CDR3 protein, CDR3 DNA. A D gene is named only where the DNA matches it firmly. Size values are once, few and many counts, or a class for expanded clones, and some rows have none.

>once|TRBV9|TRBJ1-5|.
CASSVADGEPQHF
TGTGCCAGCAGCGTAGCTGATGGGGAGCCCCAGCATTTT
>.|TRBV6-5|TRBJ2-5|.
CASRSQGLQRETQYF
TGTGCCAGCAGGTCGCAGGGCCTTCAACGAGAGACCCAGTACTTC
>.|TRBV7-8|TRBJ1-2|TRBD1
CASRGTGDYGYTF
TGTGCCAGCAGAGGGACAGGGGACTATGGCTACACCTTC
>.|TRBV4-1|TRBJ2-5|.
CASSSWEDQETQYF
TGCGCCAGCAGCTCCTGGGAGGACCAAGAGACCCAGTACTTC
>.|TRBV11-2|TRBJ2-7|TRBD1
CASSLVGDRADEQYF
TGTGCCAGCAGCTTAGTTGGGGACAGGGCAGACGAGCAGTACTTC
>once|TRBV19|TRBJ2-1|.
CASTVTDSSYNEQFF
TGTGCCAGTACTGTCACGGACAGCTCCTACAATGAGCAGTTCTTC
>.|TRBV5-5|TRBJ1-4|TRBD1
CASSLVGQDHEKLFF
TGTGCCAGCAGCTTGGTGGGACAGGACCATGAAAAACTGTTTTTT
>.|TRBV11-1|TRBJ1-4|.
CASSLEGTPTTNEKLFF
TGTGCCAGCAGCTTAGAAGGGACCCCTACAACTAATGAAAAACTGTTTTTT
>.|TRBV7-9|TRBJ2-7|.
CASSLAGSGSYEQYF
TGTGCCAGCAGCTTAGCAGGGTCAGGCTCCTACGAGCAGTACTTC
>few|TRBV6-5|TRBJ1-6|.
CASSYRERDSPLHF
TGTGCCAGCAGTTACCGGGAACGGGATTCACCCCTCCACTTT
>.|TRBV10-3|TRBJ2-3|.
CAISESTDTQYF
TGTGCCATCAGTGAGTCCACAGATACGCAGTATTTT
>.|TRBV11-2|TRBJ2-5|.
CASSLSRGETQYF
TGTGCCAGCAGCTTATCTAGAGGAGAGACCCAGTACTTC
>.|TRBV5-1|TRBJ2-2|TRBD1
CASSPGQGTPGELFF
TGCGCCAGCAGCCCGGGACAGGGGACCCCCGGGGAGCTGTTTTTT
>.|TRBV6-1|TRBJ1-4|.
CASSATGEKLFF
TGTGCCAGCAGTGCCACAGGGGAAAAACTGTTTTTT
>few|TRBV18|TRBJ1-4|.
CASSRVPGINEKLFF
TGTGCCAGCTCTAGGGTTCCAGGGATCAATGAAAAACTGTTTTTT
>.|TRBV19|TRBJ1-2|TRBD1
CASSPGQGYGYTF
TGTGCCAGTAGCCCGGGACAGGGGTATGGCTACACCTTC
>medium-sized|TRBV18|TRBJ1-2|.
CASSPSIVRANYGYTF
TGTGCCAGCTCACCATCAATAGTGCGAGCTAACTATGGCTACACCTTC
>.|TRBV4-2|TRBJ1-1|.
CASSRRGGGGTEAFF
TGTGCCAGCAGCCGGAGGGGGGGAGGCGGCACTGAAGCTTTCTTT
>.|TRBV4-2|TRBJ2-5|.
CASSQLVFETQYF
TGTGCCAGCAGCCAACTAGTGTTTGAGACCCAGTACTTC
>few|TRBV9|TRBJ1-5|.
CASSAAAYSNQPQHF
TGTGCCAGCAGCGCGGCAGCTTATAGCAATCAGCCCCAGCATTTT
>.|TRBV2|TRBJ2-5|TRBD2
CASSGGTSGGPRGETQYF
TGTGCCAGCAGCGGAGGGACTAGCGGGGGCCCGAGGGGGGAGACCCAGTACTTC
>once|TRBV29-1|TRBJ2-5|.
CSVLSGQETQYF
TGCAGCGTGTTGAGCGGACAAGAGACCCAGTACTTC
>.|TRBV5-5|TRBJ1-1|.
CASSSQRDTEAFF
TGTGCCAGCAGCTCGCAGAGAGACACTGAAGCTTTCTTT
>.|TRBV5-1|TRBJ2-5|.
CASSGGGVDAETQYF
TGCGCCAGCAGCGGAGGGGGCGTGGACGCAGAGACCCAGTACTTC
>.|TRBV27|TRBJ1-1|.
CASRPQLGGLNTEAFF
TGTGCCAGCAGACCCCAACTGGGGGGACTGAACACTGAAGCTTTCTTT
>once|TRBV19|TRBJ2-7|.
CASSISVLSYEQYF
TGTGCCAGTAGTATCTCAGTGCTTTCCTACGAGCAGTACTTC
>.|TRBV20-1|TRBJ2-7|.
CSVGKIEQYF
TGCAGTGTGGGTAAGATCGAGCAGTACTTC
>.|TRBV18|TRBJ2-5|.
CASSLNTELSAQYF
TGTGCCAGCTCACTTAACACGGAGTTGTCGGCCCAGTACTTC
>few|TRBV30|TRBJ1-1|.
CAWSVHRETEAFF
TGTGCCTGGAGTGTCCACAGGGAGACTGAAGCTTTCTTT
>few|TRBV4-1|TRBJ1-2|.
CASSQGRVGYGYTF
TGCGCCAGCAGCCAAGGCAGGGTCGGCTATGGCTACACCTTC
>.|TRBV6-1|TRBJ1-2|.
CASSEGGAGNYGYTF
TGTGCCAGCAGTGAAGGTGGGGCAGGGAACTATGGCTACACCTTC
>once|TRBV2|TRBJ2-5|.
CASSRTGPTETQYF
TGTGCCAGCAGTCGCACCGGCCCGACAGAGACCCAGTACTTC
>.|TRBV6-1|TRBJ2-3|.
CASSRSGGSNTQYF
TGTGCCAGCAGCCGCTCCGGAGGTAGCAACACGCAGTATTTT
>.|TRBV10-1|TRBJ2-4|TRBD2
CASSEGLAVAKNIQYF
TGCGCCAGCAGTGAGGGGCTAGCGGTAGCCAAAAACATTCAGTACTTC
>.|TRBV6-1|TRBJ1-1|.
CASSVSTIHTEAFF
TGTGCCAGCAGTGTAAGTACCATCCACACTGAAGCTTTCTTT
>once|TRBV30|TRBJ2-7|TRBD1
CAWSTGTGGSEQYF
TGTGCCTGGAGTACCGGGACAGGAGGGAGCGAGCAGTACTTC
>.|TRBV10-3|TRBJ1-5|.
CASSPREGGNQPQHF
TGTGCCAGCAGCCCTCGGGAGGGCGGTAATCAGCCCCAGCATTTT
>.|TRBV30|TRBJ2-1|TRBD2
CAWSPRLAGYNEQFF
TGTGCCTGGAGTCCCCGACTAGCGGGGTACAATGAGCAGTTCTTC
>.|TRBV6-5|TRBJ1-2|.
CATKGDRGYTF
TGTGCCACCAAGGGGGATCGAGGCTACACCTTC
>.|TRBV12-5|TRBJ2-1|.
CASGLVLGRDTLGHEQFF
TGTGCTAGTGGTTTGGTACTCGGCCGGGACACCCTAGGTCATGAGCAGTTCTTC
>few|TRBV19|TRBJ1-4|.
CASSRSATNEKLFF
TGTGCCAGTAGTAGGTCTGCGACTAATGAAAAACTGTTTTTT
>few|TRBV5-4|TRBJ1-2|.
CASTQGLGYGYTF
TGTGCCAGCACCCAGGGGTTAGGCTATGGCTACACCTTC
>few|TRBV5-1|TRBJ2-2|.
CASSEGGTANTGELFF
TGCGCCAGCAGCGAAGGCGGGACTGCGAACACCGGGGAGCTGTTTTTT
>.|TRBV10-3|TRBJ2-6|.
CARLPGANVLTF
TGTGCCAGATTACCTGGGGCCAACGTCCTGACTTTC
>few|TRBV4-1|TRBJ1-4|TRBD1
CASSQDGTGGEKLFF
TGCGCCAGCAGCCAAGACGGGACAGGGGGTGAAAAACTGTTTTTT
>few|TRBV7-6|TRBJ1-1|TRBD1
CASSLVGGGGTEAFF
TGTGCCAGCAGCTTAGTGGGAGGGGGCGGCACTGAAGCTTTCTTT
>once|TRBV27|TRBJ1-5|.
CASSLSIGGFQPQHF
TGTGCCAGCAGTTTATCTATCGGAGGGTTTCAGCCCCAGCATTTT
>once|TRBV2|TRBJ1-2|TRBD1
CASPQGASEPHYGYTF
TGTGCCAGCCCTCAGGGGGCGAGTGAGCCTCACTATGGCTACACCTTC
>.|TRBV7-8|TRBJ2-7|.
CASSFFGGEQYF
TGTGCCAGCAGCTTTTTCGGCGGCGAGCAGTACTTC
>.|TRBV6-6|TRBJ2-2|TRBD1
CASRPGQGAGGELFF
TGTGCCAGCAGGCCGGGACAGGGGGCCGGCGGGGAGCTGTTTTTT
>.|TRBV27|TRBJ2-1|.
CASSLFGPRGGNEQFF
TGTGCCAGCAGTTTATTTGGTCCACGGGGTGGTAATGAGCAGTTCTTC
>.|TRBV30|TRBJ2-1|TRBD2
CAWSRLASGGARISYNEQFF
TGTGCCTGGAGTAGGCTGGCTAGCGGGGGGGCCAGAATCTCCTACAATGAGCAGTTCTTC
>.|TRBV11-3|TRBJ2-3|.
CASRGRNTDTQYF
TGTGCCTCCCGGGGAAGGAACACAGATACGCAGTATTTT
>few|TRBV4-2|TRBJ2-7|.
CASSHPGLSYEQYF
TGTGCCAGCAGCCATCCAGGGCTCTCCTACGAGCAGTACTTC
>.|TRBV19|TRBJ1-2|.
CASSDPRGGSGHGYTF
TGTGCCAGTAGTGACCCGCGGGGGGGGTCGGGACATGGCTACACCTTC
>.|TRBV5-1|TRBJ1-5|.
CASSFEGGNQPQHF
TGCGCCAGCAGCTTCGAAGGGGGGAATCAGCCCCAGCATTTT
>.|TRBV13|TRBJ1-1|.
CASSLTPGEAFF
TGTGCCAGCAGCTTAACCCCAGGTGAAGCTTTCTTT
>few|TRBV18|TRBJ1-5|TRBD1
CASSATGGRLGSNQPQHF
TGTGCCAGCTCAGCGACAGGGGGAAGATTGGGTAGCAATCAGCCCCAGCATTTT
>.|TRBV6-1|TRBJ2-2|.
CASSPSRSGELFF
TGTGCCAGCAGTCCGAGTCGGTCCGGGGAGCTGTTTTTT
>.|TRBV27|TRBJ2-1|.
CASSRALSSYNEQFF
TGTGCCAGCAGTCGAGCACTGAGCTCCTACAATGAGCAGTTCTTC